This TCR beta chain was retrieved from a study of T cells in Graves' hyperthyroidism and ophthalmopathy. Study-wide context: Any treatment followed the collection of peripheral blood at initial diagnosis.

This clonotype was recorded at least ten times. Its antigen is undetermined. RNA transcripts served as the template for amplifying TCR beta CDR3 regions. An initial round of RT-PCR targeting the TCR CDR3 relied on the HTBI primer set. TCRdb re-called the multiplex PCR reads through MiXCR, storing one row per CDR3 protein. The sample lists some 580,000 distinct CDR3 sequences; roughly 15% were seen once. CDR1 is DFQATT and CDR2 is SNEGSKA in the germline V gene (reference sequence). There are 16 residues in the CDR3. The V segment lost 0 bases and the J segment 2 bases; nucleotides outside the gene matches: 7. Study-wide results and limits: Most expanded thyroid clonotypes above 0.001 also appeared in blood.

This TCR was sampled from a woman aged 35 to 49 with Graves' ophthalmopathy. The sequenced sample was blood. The J gene is TRBJ2-1, the V gene TRBV20-1, with TRBD1 matching over 7 bases. The CDR3 region is CSARDSGQGAYNEQFF. DNA of the CDR3: TGCAGTGCTAGAGATTCGGGGCAGGGGGCCTACAATGAGCAGTTCTTC.